Here is one TCR beta chain with its context. V trimming: 8 bases; J trimming: 4 bases; junction bases outside the gene matches: 6. CDR1 SNHLY and CDR2 FYNNEI come from the germline V gene. CDR3 length equals 13 residues. This record belongs to a study of blood T cell repertoires in COVID-19. Study as a whole: The United States, Italy and Spain were the sources of the acute and convalescent COVID-19 samples. The analysed material was cDNA or gDNA that came from T cells, B-cell-depleted T cells, or PBMCs.

In the original workflow: Reference gene primer amplification gave nucleated cell count estimates. Assay used: immunoSEQ multiplex PCR; TCRdb lists only in-frame clones, some missing. The V and J calls and clone size come from that table; D and trimming were worked out from the DNA. Among fewer than 200,000 clones listed, approximately 87% were seen once. This TCR came from a woman aged 18-29 years who had recovered from COVID-19. The rearrangement uses TRBV2 and TRBJ2-3; 7 bases fit TRBD2. Sequencing was carried out using peripheral blood. CDR3 amino acids: CASSALAADTQYF. CDR3 nucleotide sequence: TGTGCCAGCTCGGCCCTAGCGGCAGATACGCAGTATTTT.